Below are 3 T cell receptor beta chains sequenced from a single sample in a study of control samples from healthy donors and cancer patients. Clones were read by immunoSEQ multiplex PCR, and TCRdb kept only the in-frame ones, dropping some. There are about 49,000 clones in the sample; 80% to 90% occur only once, and 2.5% to 3% lies in the top ten. The sample comprised PBMCs. The receptor source for this set is a woman aged 50 to 60 with lung cancer.

This rearrangement joins TRBV18 to TRBJ1-5; tentative D call: TRBD1 (5 bases). The CDR3 runs to 14 residues. Trimming removed 3 bases at V and 6 bases at J, with 12 bases between. Per germline, CDR1 KGHSH and CDR2 LQKENI. CDR3: CASSPGLVGQPQHF. The CDR3, as DNA: TGTGCCAGCTCACCGGGACTGGTGGGTCAGCCCCAGCATTTT.

This clone showed up just once. The rearrangement uses TRBV13 and TRBJ1-2; TRBD1 is a possible D gene (5 bases). V was cut by 0 bases and J by 1 base, with 9 bases left in between. The V gene's germline CDR1 is PRHDT and CDR2 FYEKMQ (reference sequence). The CDR3 sequence is 15 residues long. CDR3 sequence (DNA): TGTGCCAGCAGCTTAGGAAGACAGTATAACTATGGCTACACCTTC. Its translation: CASSLGRQYNYGYTF.

The rearrangement uses TRBV15 and TRBJ1-2; D is undetermined. The CDR3 is made up of 16 amino acids. V lost 3 bases and J lost 1, with 15 bases in between. The germline V gene has CDR1 LNHNV and CDR2 YYDKDF (reference sequence). The CDR3 DNA reads TGTGCCACCAGCAGGACTACCGGTTTGGTTAACTATGGCTACACCTTC. As protein: CATSRTTGLVNYGYTF.